The source of this T cell receptor beta chain is a study of T cell clones after liver transplantation. Background on the study: Post-transplant blood was tracked for graft-donor-reactive T cell clones identified in a pre-transplant mixed lymphocyte reaction. Three of the eight recipients were HCV-positive; the rest had non-autoimmune, non-viral transplant indications. Study-level results: A significant post-transplant drop in circulating graft-donor-reactive CD4 TCRbeta sequences occurred in most of the 8 subjects. A larger donor-reactive than third-party decline suggested partial antigen-specific deletion.

Germline CDR1 SGHTA, CDR2 FQGNSA. This CDR3 spans 13 amino acids. V was shortened by 3 bases and J by 3 bases, with 8 bases between the two germline ends. The data were produced by immunoSEQ multiplex PCR, yet TCRdb's version contains in-frame clones alone and is incomplete. The sample carries over 60,000 clones, 75% to 85% recorded once. With regard to this clone: The antigen is undetermined.

Sequencing was performed on CD4+ T cells from blood, taken before liver transplant. V usage is TRBV7-2 and J usage is TRBJ1-1, with D unclear. The TCR was taken from a human donor who received a liver transplant. The CDR3: CASSFLGHTEAFF. The DNA of the CDR3 is TGTGCCAGCAGCTTCTTAGGGCACACTGAAGCTTTCTTT.